The next 9 T cell receptor beta chains were all read from a single sample in a study of cytomegalovirus exposure and HLA in healthy donors (dated by TCRdb to 2016 to 2017). Library generation was performed with the immunoSEQ multiplex PCR assay. The multiplex PCR relied on a mix of 60 forward primers for TCR Vbeta segments and 13 reverse primers for TCR Jbeta segments. Entries here come from immuneACCESS through TCRdb and include only in-frame sequences with V and J called. Some clones fail to appear in such tables; in the studies checked, an unresolved V gene covers under half of the shortfall, and the cause of the remainder is unknown. The sample includes more than 140,000 clones, with more than 65% observed a single time. The ten largest clones capture 4.5% to 6% of the sample. The source material was PBMCs. Source of these receptors: a man younger than 45 in good health and CMV-seropositive.

The chain recombines TRBV4-1 with TRBJ2-3; D remains ambiguous. The V end lost 3 bases, the J end lost 5 bases, and 12 bases lay between the germline ends. The CDR3 is made up of 14 amino acids. Germline CDR1 and CDR2: MGHRA and YSYEKL. CDR3 coding DNA: TGCGCCAGCAGCCAGTCTCCCCGCGAAGATACGCAGTATTTT. Residues: CASSQSPREDTQYF.

This chain uses TRBV5-1 with TRBJ2-7, with no clear D. The germline CDR1 and CDR2 sequences are SGHRS and YFSETQ. Deletions cut 5 bases from V and 6 bases from J, with 9 bases between. The CDR3 is 11 amino acids. The CDR3 protein is CASSPGSEQYF. CDR3 DNA sequence: TGCGCCAGCAGTCCAGGTTCCGAGCAGTACTTC.

This chain uses TRBV5-4 with TRBJ1-1; D not resolved. The CDR3 has 13 residues. The V gene lost 0 bases and the J gene lost 0 bases, with 3 bases spanning the gap. The germline V gene encodes CDR1 SGHNT and CDR2 YYREEE (reference sequence). The CDR3 DNA is TGTGCCAGCAGCTTGGCTTTGAACACTGAAGCTTTCTTT. Protein product: CASSLALNTEAFF. Supplemented by reference TRBV5-4 and TRBJ1-1, the full variable domain reads ETGVTQSPTHLIKTRGQQVTLRCSSQSGHNTVSWYQQALGQGPQFIFQYYREEENGRGNFPPRFSGLQFPNYSSELNVNALELDDSALYLCASSLALNTEAFFGQGTRLTVV.

This clone was seen only once. CDR3 sequence (DNA): TGTGCCAGCAGCTTGGCCTCAGGAGGGCACTACTACGAGCAGTACTTC. Translation gives CASSLASGGHYYEQYF. The genes are TRBV5-4 and TRBJ2-7, with a weak D call TRBD2 (6 bases). The CDR3 is 16 amino acids. Germline V gene data show CDR1 as SGHNT and CDR2 as YYREEE (reference sequence). Between the trimmed V and J ends, which lost 0 bases and 3 bases, there was a span of 16 bases.

V gene TRBV6-5 combines with J gene TRBJ1-5, with 8 bases identical to TRBD1. This CDR3 contains 15 residues. CDR1 MNHEY and CDR2 SVGAGI come from the germline V gene. V was clipped by 5 bases and J by 7 bases; unmatched bases: 10. CDR3 region: CASSRDSGQGQPQHF. DNA of the CDR3: TGTGCCAGCAGTCGGGACAGTGGACAGGGCCAGCCCCAGCATTTT.

This chain joins TRBV28 and TRBJ1-3; a possible D gene is TRBD1 (5 bases). V was clipped by 5 bases and J by 8 bases, with 16 bases between them. Germline loops: CDR1 MDHEN, CDR2 SYDVKM. The CDR3 loop spans 14 amino acids. CDR3 in amino acids: CASSPPERGYTIYF. For the CDR3, the DNA is TGTGCCAGCAGTCCCCCTGAAAGGGGTTACACCATATATTTT.

V and J are TRBV6-4 and TRBJ2-1; 9 nucleotides agree with TRBD2. Germline assignment: CDR1 MRHNA and CDR2 SNTAGT. Germline trimming cut 0 bases from V and 3 bases from J; bases unmatched to any gene: 0. The CDR3 covers 15 residues. The CDR3 DNA reads as TGTGCCAGCAGTGACTCAGCGGGGGGCTACAATGAGCAGTTCTTC. This codes for CASSDSAGGYNEQFF.

The rearrangement joins TRBV6-5 to TRBJ1-4; TRBD1 matches at 10 bases. Germline CDR1 is MNHEY and CDR2 is SVGAGI. This CDR3 is built from 16 residues. Trimming took 0 bases from V and 7 from J; bases not matched to a gene: 5. The CDR3 reads CASSYSLGQGVEKLFF. The CDR3 DNA reads TGTGCCAGCAGTTACTCTCTTGGACAGGGGGTTGAAAAACTGTTTTTT.

This clone was seen just once. The chain is built from TRBV4-2 and TRBJ2-5, with 9 bases identical to TRBD2. The last part of the DNA fits TRBJ2-7 better; the J call may be wrong. There are 14 residues in the CDR3. CDR1 and CDR2 from the germline V gene are LGHNA and YNFKEQ. CDR3 sequence (DNA): TGTGCCAGCAAAGTTCGGGCTAGCGGGATCGAGCAGTACTTC. This codes for CASKVRASGIEQYF.